Reported below is one T cell receptor (beta chain). Its antigen remains unidentified. Each TCR library used approximately 500 ng of total RNA and a linear amplification protocol. How the authors handled the data: 78,498 TCR alpha transcripts were sequenced from four or five healthy donors. Each CDR3 protein is one row after TCRdb ran MiXCR on the reads. The V and J calls were not made by the authors but by TCRdb's processing. The sample holds about 180,000 distinct CDR3 sequences, 65% to 80% seen once. This specimen belongs to a study of healthy donors' naive CD4 and CD8 T cells. Study-level results: Chains were not paired, since alpha and beta were sequenced in bulk. Reportedly, most V and J gene segments showed naive CD4+ versus CD8+ bias.

Sorting defined naive CD4+ as CD4+CD8-CD45RO-CD45RA+ and naive CD8+ as CD8+CD4-CD45RA+CD27bright. Trimming removed 0 bases from V and 4 bases from J; junction bases left unmatched: 2. CDR3 length: 15 amino acids. Germline CDR1 is SGHDT and CDR2 is YYEEEE. The sequenced sample consisted of naive CD4+ and CD8+ T cells sorted from blood, pooled from several donors. The genes are TRBV5-6 and TRBJ1-5; 9 positions agree with TRBD1. This clonotype was obtained from a pool of human donors in good health; the sample pools cells from several healthy donors. For the CDR3, the DNA is TGTGCCAGCAGCTTGGGGACAGGGGAAAATCAGCCCCAGCATTTT. This translates into CASSLGTGENQPQHF.